These 27 T cell receptor beta chains were all obtained from the same sample, sequenced in a study of sequential checkpoint blockade in melanoma (dated by TCRdb to about 2019). The method was the immunoSEQ multiplex PCR assay. In its TCRdb copy, this immuneACCESS table keeps in-frame sequences only and misses some clones. Where compared with another copy, unresolved V genes explain less than half of these, and the others have no known cause. This sample is represented by about 17,000 clones; roughly 70% of them were singletons. Of the sample, approximately 10% is held by the ten largest clones. What this sample's treatment or condition label stands for: randomized to nivolumab then ipilimumab (arm A) or the reverse (arm B). The input for sequencing was CD8+ T cells sorted from blood (inferred from file names), taken from a patient given nivolumab and ipilimumab in sequence. The receptors were sampled from a human donor with melanoma.

This clone has a single count. The chain employs TRBV29-1 and TRBJ2-7, with 9 bases fitting TRBD1. J gave up 4 bases and V 8 bases, and 9 bases lay outside the gene matches. This CDR3 is built from 13 residues. The germline CDR1 and CDR2 sequences are SQVTM and ANQGSEA. As DNA, the CDR3 is TGCAGCATACAAGTGGACAGGGGTTACGAGCAGTACTTC. This encodes CSIQVDRGYEQYF.

This chain connects TRBV4-1 to TRBJ1-5, with 7 bases that match TRBD1. This CDR3 spans 14 amino acids. V shed 4 bases and J 3 bases; nucleotides not matched to a gene: 3. Per the germline V gene, CDR1 is MGHRA and CDR2 is YSYEKL. The CDR3 sequence is CASSRGQFNQPQHF. The CDR3 DNA sequence: TGCGCCAGCAGCCGGGGACAGTTCAATCAGCCCCAGCATTTT.

The V call is TRBV7-9, the J call TRBJ2-1; tentatively, D is TRBD2 (6 bases). CDR3 length: 16 amino acids. Germline CDR1 reads SEHNR; CDR2 reads FQNEAQ (reference sequence). V was shortened by 2 bases and J by 3 bases, with 14 bases between the two germline ends. Here the CDR3 reads CASSLSSGLFYNEQFF. CDR3 bases: TGTGCCAGCAGCTTATCCAGCGGGCTGTTCTACAATGAGCAGTTCTTC. The variable domain in full, completed from reference TRBV7-9 and TRBJ2-1, reads DTGVSQNPRHKITKRGQNVTFRCDPISEHNRLYWYRQTLGQGPEFLTYFQNEAQLEKSRLLSDRFSAERPKGSFSTLEIQRTEQGDSAMYLCASSLSSGLFYNEQFFGPGTRLTVL.

The genes are TRBV4-1 and TRBJ2-5; D might be TRBD2 (5 bases). V was cut by 0 bases and J by 5 bases, with 10 bases left in between. Germline V gene lookup returns CDR1 MGHRA and CDR2 YSYEKL. The CDR3 is 14 residues long. The CDR3 coding sequence is TGCGCCAGCAGCCAAGATGGGCCGGGGGAGACCCAGTACTTC. Translated: CASSQDGPGETQYF.

Relative to its sample, this clone is medium-sized (0.01 to 0.1%). The genes are TRBV10-3 and TRBJ1-4, with D perhaps TRBD1 (6 bases). The ends were cut back, 6 bases at V and 1 base at J, with 18 bases in the middle. Germline V gives CDR1 ENHRY, CDR2 SYGVKD. The CDR3 has 17 amino acids. The CDR3 reads CAISEGGYGETNEKLFF. The CDR3 DNA follows: TGTGCCATCAGCGAAGGGGGTTACGGAGAAACTAATGAAAAACTGTTTTTT.

The CDR3 bases are TGTGCCAGCAGTTACTCCCAAGGGGGCACCGGGGAGCTGTTTTTT. Translation: CASSYSQGGTGELFF. The chain recombines TRBV6-5 with TRBJ2-2; D may be TRBD1 (6 bases). This CDR3 region has 15 residues. V lost 0 bases and J lost 4, with 9 bases in between. The V gene's germline CDR1 is MNHEY and CDR2 SVGAGI.

CDR3 amino acids: CASSLQGNSGNTIYF. In DNA, the CDR3 is TGTGCCAGCAGCTTGCAGGGGAACTCTGGAAACACCATATATTTT. The rearrangement uses TRBV5-4 and TRBJ1-3, with TRBD1 as a possible D gene (6 bases). The length of the CDR3 is 15 residues. V was pared by 1 base and J by 0 bases, with 8 bases between. CDR1 and CDR2 from the germline V gene are SGHNT and YYREEE (reference sequence).

The chain combines TRBV9 with TRBJ2-5; D is undetermined. There are 14 residues in the CDR3. CDR1 is SGDLS and CDR2 is YYNGEE in the germline V gene. The germline V and J ends were trimmed by 0 bases and 2 bases, with 8 bases remaining between them. The CDR3 DNA sequence: TGTGCCAGCAGCGTAGAGCAATCGCAAGAGACCCAGTACTTC. Protein sequence: CASSVEQSQETQYF.

This chain uses TRBV12-5 with TRBJ2-7; 11 nucleotides align to TRBD2. The CDR3 is 16 residues long. Trimming removed 4 bases from V and 3 bases from J; junction bases left unmatched: 8. Germline V gene sequence: CDR1 LGHNT, CDR2 FRNRAP. CDR3 bases: TGTGCTAGTGGTTCATCACTAGCGGGGGTGGGCTACGAGCAGTACTTC. This codes for CASGSSLAGVGYEQYF.

The chain has TRBV6-5 and TRBJ2-7; D is unclear. V shed 2 bases and J shed 1 base, with 6 bases lying between them. The CDR3 has 13 amino acids. Germline assignment: CDR1 MNHEY and CDR2 SVGAGI. DNA of the CDR3: TGTGCCAGCAGTTACGACAATTCCTACGAGCAGTACTTC. Protein sequence: CASSYDNSYEQYF.

The table lists this clone with a count of one. This chain joins TRBV7-2 and TRBJ2-6; no reliable D call. V lost 1 base and J 0 bases, leaving 7 bases between the germline ends. The CDR3 covers 16 residues. Germline V lookup: CDR1 SGHTA, CDR2 FQGNSA. The CDR3 DNA is TGTGCCAGCAGCTTAGAACTATTCTCTGGGGCCAACGTCCTGACTTTC. It is translated as CASSLELFSGANVLTF.

This chain uses TRBV30 with TRBJ2-7; 7 bases map to TRBD2. Germline lookup yields CDR1 GTSNPN and CDR2 SVGIG (reference sequence). Trimming cost V 4 bases and J 3 bases; bases outside gene matches: 6. The CDR3 loop spans 13 amino acids. This CDR3 reads CAWNHGGVYEQYF. CDR3 in DNA: TGTGCCTGGAATCATGGGGGGGTCTACGAGCAGTACTTC.

The chain carries TRBV5-1 and TRBJ1-1; D unclear. This CDR3 has 16 amino acids. The germline CDR1 and CDR2 sequences are SGHRS and YFSETQ. V was cut by 1 base and J by 5 bases, with 18 bases left in between. As DNA, the CDR3 is TGCGCCAGCAGCTTGATCAGGACCTCCCCGGGAACTGAAGCTTTCTTT. This encodes CASSLIRTSPGTEAFF.

Only a few counts were recorded for this clone. The chain couples TRBV7-3 to TRBJ2-1; 11 nucleotides match TRBD2. The ends lost 5 bases at V and 2 bases at J; junction bases unmatched: 5. Germline V gene lookup returns CDR1 SGHTA and CDR2 FQGTGA. CDR3 size: 16 residues. CDR3 in amino acids: CASSVNSGGAYNEQFF. Written as DNA, the CDR3 is TGTGCCAGCAGCGTCAATAGCGGGGGGGCCTACAATGAGCAGTTCTTC.

The V gene is TRBV28, the J gene TRBJ2-5; 14 positions agree with TRBD2. The end of the DNA fits TRBJ2-7 better, so the J call may be wrong. Germline CDR1 reads MDHEN; CDR2 reads SYDVKM. This CDR3 region has 15 residues. CDR3 DNA sequence: TGTGCCAGCAGCTGGGGACTAGCGGGAGAATACGAGCAGTACTTC. Residues: CASSWGLAGEYEQYF.

V gene TRBV6-5 combines with J gene TRBJ2-3; TRBD2 matches at 11 bases. V was pared by 5 bases and J by 7 bases, with 5 bases of the junction left unmatched. This CDR3 is built from 14 residues. Germline CDR1 MNHEY, CDR2 SVGAGI. Here the CDR3 reads CASSPGLAVYTQYF. The CDR3 bases are TGTGCCAGCAGTCCGGGACTAGCGGTATATACGCAGTATTTT.

The V and J genes are TRBV9 and TRBJ2-1; 10 bases fit TRBD1. The CDR3 totals 16 residues. Trimming cost V 3 bases and J 6 bases; bases outside gene matches: 9. Germline assignment: CDR1 SGDLS and CDR2 YYNGEE. CDR3 sequence reads: CASSANRDRGFNEQFF. CDR3 in DNA: TGTGCCAGCAGCGCAAACCGGGACAGGGGTTTCAATGAGCAGTTCTTC.

The chain uses TRBV9 and TRBJ1-1, with D maybe TRBD1 (5 bases). Per the germline V gene, CDR1 is SGDLS and CDR2 is YYNGEE. This CDR3 contains 16 residues. V was trimmed by 0 bases and J by 5 bases, leaving 17 bases between them. The CDR3, as DNA: TGTGCCAGCAGCGTAGCGACGCCGGGTCAGGGAACTGAAGCTTTCTTT. It encodes CASSVATPGQGTEAFF.

The J gene is TRBJ2-3, the V gene TRBV2, with 8 positions matching TRBD2. J was trimmed by 6 bases and V by 10 bases; bases with no gene match: 12. Germline V gives CDR1 SNHLY, CDR2 FYNNEI. CDR3 length: 14 residues. The DNA for the CDR3 is TGTGCCACCCTAGCGGGTTCAGTAAGGGATACGCAGTATTTT. Translating gives CATLAGSVRDTQYF.

This clone is judged medium-sized. This sequence joins TRBV19 and TRBJ1-4; 8 nucleotides agree with TRBD1. Per germline, CDR1 LNHDA and CDR2 SQIVND (reference sequence). The junction had 8 bases not matched to a gene; V was cut back by 7 bases and J by 7 bases. The CDR3 is made up of 14 amino acids. CDR3 sequence reads: CASTLRGQGEKLFF. CDR3 sequence (DNA): TGTGCCAGTACCCTCAGGGGGCAGGGTGAAAAACTGTTTTTT.

This clone has just a few counts. The CDR3 nucleotides read TGTGCCAGCAGTGAAAGCGAGGAGATGGTCCGGCCCCAGCATTTT. Protein product: CASSESEEMVRPQHF. The chain combines TRBV2 with TRBJ1-5; D gene unclear. V shed 2 bases and J shed 9 bases, with 17 bases lying between them. CDR1 and CDR2 from the germline V gene are SNHLY and FYNNEI. The CDR3 extends over 15 amino acids.

The chain combines TRBV27 with TRBJ2-7, with D unresolved. CDR3 size: 13 residues. V lost 4 bases to trimming and J lost 0 bases, with 7 bases between them. CDR1 is MNHEY, CDR2 SMNVEV, per germline (reference sequence). The CDR3 bases are TGTGCCAGCAGTTCTACAGTCTCCTACGAGCAGTACTTC. This gives the protein CASSSTVSYEQYF.

The chain has TRBV27 and TRBJ2-1, with TRBD1 matching 9 bases. The V and J ends lost 4 bases and 7 bases, in that order; junction bases with no gene match: 11. Germline CDR1 is MNHEY and CDR2 is SMNVEV (reference sequence). The CDR3 loop spans 16 amino acids. This CDR3 is CASSSRGGTGTNEQFF. CDR3 DNA: TGTGCCAGCAGTTCCCGGGGCGGGACAGGGACAAATGAGCAGTTCTTC.

V is TRBV5-6 and J is TRBJ2-1; D unresolved. This CDR3 is built from 13 residues. V lost 4 bases, J lost 0 bases, and 5 bases lay in between. From germline, CDR1 is SGHDT and CDR2 YYEEEE. The CDR3 DNA follows: TGTGCCAGCAGCACGAGCTCCTACAATGAGCAGTTCTTC. Its protein product is CASSTSSYNEQFF.

The V call is TRBV14, the J call TRBJ1-1; D possibly corresponds to TRBD1 (6 bases). V was trimmed by 1 base and J by 1 base, leaving 10 bases between them. CDR3 length equals 15 residues. CDR1 and CDR2 from the germline V gene are SGHDN and FVKESK. This chain's CDR3 is CASSQGRGRNTEAFF. The CDR3 bases are TGTGCCAGCAGCCAAGGGCGGGGGCGGAACACTGAAGCTTTCTTT. Combining the CDR3 with reference TRBV14 and TRBJ1-1 gives the whole variable domain EAGVTQFPSHSVIEKGQTVTLRCDPISGHDNLYWYRRVMGKEIKFLLHFVKESKQDESGMPNNRFLAERTGGTYSTLKVQPAELEDSGVYFCASSQGRGRNTEAFFGQGTRLTVV.

This clone was counted once. This sequence joins TRBV29-1 and TRBJ1-1; a possible D gene is TRBD1 (6 bases). Germline CDR1 and CDR2: SQVTM and ANQGSEA. This CDR3 is 15 amino acids long. The V and J ends lost 2 bases and 1 base respectively, with 14 bases between them. This chain's CDR3 is CSVERGGVGNTEAFF. CDR3 coding DNA: TGCAGCGTTGAAAGGGGGGGCGTCGGGAACACTGAAGCTTTCTTT.

The chain uses TRBV6-6 and TRBJ1-1; no firm D call. CDR3 length: 15 amino acids. The germline V and J ends were trimmed by 2 bases and 0 bases, with 10 bases remaining between them. In germline, CDR1 is MNHNY, CDR2 SVGAGI (reference sequence). The CDR3 loop is CASSYAEHMNTEAFF. As DNA, the CDR3 is TGTGCCAGCAGTTACGCAGAACACATGAACACTGAAGCTTTCTTT.